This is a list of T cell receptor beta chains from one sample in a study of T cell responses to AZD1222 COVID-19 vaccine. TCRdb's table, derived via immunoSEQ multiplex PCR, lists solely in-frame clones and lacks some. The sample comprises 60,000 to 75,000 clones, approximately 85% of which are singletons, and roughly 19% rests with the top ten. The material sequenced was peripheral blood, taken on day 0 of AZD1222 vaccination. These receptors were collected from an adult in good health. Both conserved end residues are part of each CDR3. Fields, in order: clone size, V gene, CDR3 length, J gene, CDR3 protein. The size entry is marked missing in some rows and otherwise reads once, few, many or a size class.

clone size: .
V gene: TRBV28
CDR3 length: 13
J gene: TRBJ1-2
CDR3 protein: CASSLNRQYGYTF

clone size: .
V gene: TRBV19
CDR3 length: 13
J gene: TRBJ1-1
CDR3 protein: CASSIGRATEAFF

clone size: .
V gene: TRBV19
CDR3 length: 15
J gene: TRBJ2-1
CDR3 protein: CASSIVPSSYNEQFF

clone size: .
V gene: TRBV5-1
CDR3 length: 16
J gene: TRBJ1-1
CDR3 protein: CASSLDGRGLNTEAFF

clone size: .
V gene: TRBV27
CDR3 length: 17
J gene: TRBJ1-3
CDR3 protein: CASSNSGHPSGGNTIYF

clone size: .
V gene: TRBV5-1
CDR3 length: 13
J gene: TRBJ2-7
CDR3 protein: CASSALASYEQYF

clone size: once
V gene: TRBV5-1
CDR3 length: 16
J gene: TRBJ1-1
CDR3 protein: CASSLWSGVRNTEAFF

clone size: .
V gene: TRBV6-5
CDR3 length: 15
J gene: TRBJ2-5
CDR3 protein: CASSPRDRLGETQYF

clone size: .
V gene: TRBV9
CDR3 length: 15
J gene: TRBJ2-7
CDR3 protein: CASSAPGTGDSEQYF

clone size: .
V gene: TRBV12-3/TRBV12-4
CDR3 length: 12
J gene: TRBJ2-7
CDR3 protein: CASSLLSYEQYF

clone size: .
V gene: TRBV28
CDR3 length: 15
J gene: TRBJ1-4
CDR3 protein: CASAQDRQWTEKLFF